The text below deals with one T cell receptor beta chain. V dropped 4 bases and J dropped 3 bases, with 10 bases sitting between them. CDR1 and CDR2 (germline): SGHDT, YYEEEE. CDR3 length: 13 amino acids. This sample is drawn from a study of cytomegalovirus exposure and HLA in healthy donors. With 60 Vbeta and 13 Jbeta primers, the PCR was carried out. Here immunoSEQ multiplex PCR was the method, and the copy in TCRdb shows in-frame clones only, minus some. This sample yields approximately 190,000 clones, of which roughly 80% are seen a single time; 6.3% belongs to the top ten. The sample consisted of PBMCs. The receptor comes from a middle-aged man in good health and CMV-seropositive. The chain employs TRBV5-6 and TRBJ1-2; the D is unclear. This chain's CDR3 is CASSTLSDYGYTF. The DNA of the CDR3 is TGTGCCAGCAGCACTCTTTCCGACTATGGCTACACCTTC.